Listed here are 26 T cell receptor beta chains from one sample, sequenced in a study of neoadjuvant anti-PD-1 for oral cavity cancer. The time point denotes: after neoadjuvant nivolumab, at surgical resection. Measured with immunoSEQ multiplex PCR; TCRdb has only the in-frame clones, and not every one. The table lists 12,000 or so clones, 70% to 75% of them singletons, with about 2.6% in the top ten. The sample in question was PBMCs, obtained after nivolumab (anti-PD-1) treatment. The receptors stem from a person aged 35-80 years with oral cavity squamous cell carcinoma.

The rearrangement links TRBV11-2 to TRBJ2-5, with a possible D match to TRBD2 (6 bases). The germline V gene encodes CDR1 SGHAT and CDR2 FQNNGV. CDR3 length equals 15 residues. The germline V and J ends were trimmed by 5 bases and 2 bases, with 15 bases remaining between them. The CDR3, as DNA: TGTGCCAGCAGCCCCTGGGCTAGCGAGCAAGAGACCCAGTACTTC. Protein sequence: CASSPWASEQETQYF.

V usage is TRBV5-1 and J usage is TRBJ2-5, with 12 bases identical to TRBD2. This CDR3 spans 17 amino acids. V lost 0 bases, J lost 1 base, and 4 bases stayed unmatched. The V gene's germline CDR1 is SGHRS and CDR2 YFSETQ. The CDR3, as DNA: TGCGCCAGCAGCTTGGCCCTAGCGGGAGGGCCCCAAGAGACCCAGTACTTC. This encodes CASSLALAGGPQETQYF.

This sequence joins TRBV20-1 and TRBJ2-3; possibly TRBD1 for D (6 bases). V lost 5 bases and J 8 bases, leaving 11 bases between the germline ends. The CDR3 length is 11 residues. Germline V gives CDR1 DFQATT, CDR2 SNEGSKA (reference sequence). CDR3 in DNA: TGCAGTGCTTCCGGACAGAGTACGCAGTATTTT. It codes for CSASGQSTQYF.

As DNA, the CDR3 is TGTGCCAGCAGCGGGGGACAGGGTAGTGGGCAGCCCCAGCATTTT. Protein sequence: CASSGGQGSGQPQHF. This rearrangement joins TRBV9 to TRBJ1-5, with TRBD1 matching over 9 bases. Germline V gene sequence: CDR1 SGDLS, CDR2 YYNGEE. CDR3 length equals 15 residues. J was trimmed by 7 bases and V by 3 bases; bases with no gene match: 8.

The gene calls are TRBV30 and TRBJ1-5, with D possibly matching TRBD1 (6 bases). This CDR3 has 13 amino acids. Trimming took 0 bases from V and 5 from J, leaving 8 bases between them. The germline V gene encodes CDR1 GTSNPN and CDR2 SVGIG (reference sequence). CDR3 DNA sequence: TGTGCCTGGAGTGTACAGGGCGATCAGCCCCAGCATTTT. Amino acids: CAWSVQGDQPQHF.

V and J are TRBV27 and TRBJ1-3; D is unresolved. Between the trimmed V and J ends, which lost 3 bases and 2 bases, there was a span of 8 bases. Germline V gene data show CDR1 as MNHEY and CDR2 as SMNVEV (reference sequence). The CDR3 contains 14 residues. The CDR3 here is CASSLRETGNTIYF. The CDR3 DNA follows: TGTGCCAGCAGTTTGCGAGAGACTGGAAACACCATATATTTT.

The chain recombines TRBV27 with TRBJ2-7, with D perhaps TRBD1 (6 bases). This CDR3 is built from 15 residues. The V end lost 3 bases, the J end lost 1 base, and 13 bases lay between the germline ends. Germline V gene sequence: CDR1 MNHEY, CDR2 SMNVEV (reference sequence). CDR3 region: CASSFRTGWSYEQYF. The CDR3 nucleotides read TGTGCCAGCAGTTTTCGCACAGGGTGGTCCTACGAGCAGTACTTC.

The chain combines TRBV6-6 with TRBJ2-3; D uncertain. The V gene lost 2 bases and the J gene lost 5 bases, with 5 bases spanning the gap. Germline loops: CDR1 MNHNY, CDR2 SVGAGI (reference sequence). This CDR3 has 12 residues. The CDR3 is CASSYGRDTQYF. CDR3 nucleotides: TGTGCCAGCAGTTACGGAAGAGATACGCAGTATTTT.

V gene TRBV30 combines with J gene TRBJ1-4; no clear D. Trimming left V 1 base short and J 8 bases short, with 8 bases between. CDR1 GTSNPN and CDR2 SVGIG come from the germline V gene (reference sequence). CDR3 length equals 12 residues. The CDR3 sequence: CAWSDDREKLFF. The CDR3 nucleotides are TGTGCCTGGAGTGATGACCGAGAAAAACTGTTTTTT.

This sequence joins TRBV29-1 and TRBJ2-7, with D possibly matching TRBD1 (6 bases). The CDR3 spans 13 residues. CDR1 is SQVTM, CDR2 ANQGSEA, per germline. The CDR3 spells CNRLDRHHLSEYF. The CDR3 DNA is TGCAACCGACTGGACAGACACCACCTAAGCGAATACTTC.

The chain uses TRBV9 and TRBJ2-5; no firm D call. This CDR3 region has 13 residues. V was pared by 6 bases and J by 1 base, with 10 bases between. Germline V gene lookup returns CDR1 SGDLS and CDR2 YYNGEE. In DNA form, the CDR3 reads TGTGCCAGCATGACGGCATCCCAAGAGACCCAGTACTTC. Translated, it gives CASMTASQETQYF.

This chain connects TRBV14 to TRBJ2-3; 7 nucleotides agree with TRBD1. The V segment lost 4 bases and the J segment 3 bases; nucleotides outside the gene matches: 7. The CDR3 loop spans 15 amino acids. CDR1 SGHDN and CDR2 FVKESK come from the germline V gene. DNA for the CDR3: TGTGCCAGCAGCCCCACAGGGGCGGTGACAGATACGCAGTATTTT. This codes for CASSPTGAVTDTQYF.

The chain links TRBV5-1 to TRBJ2-5; D unresolved. The germline V gene encodes CDR1 SGHRS and CDR2 YFSETQ. V was shortened by 5 bases and J by 5 bases, with 19 bases between the two germline ends. The CDR3 contains 15 residues. CDR3 sequence reads: CASRMGAQVRETQYF. As DNA, the CDR3 is TGCGCCAGCAGAATGGGCGCTCAGGTCAGGGAGACCCAGTACTTC.

The chain couples TRBV2 to TRBJ1-5; 9 positions match TRBD1. CDR3 length equals 15 residues. Germline-derived CDR1 and CDR2 are SNHLY and FYNNEI. Unmatched junction bases numbered 10, after V lost 6 bases and J lost 7 bases. The DNA for the CDR3 is TGTGCCAGCAGGAGGGGGACAGGGCGCGGCCAGCCCCAGCATTTT. Translating gives CASRRGTGRGQPQHF.

J is TRBJ2-1 and V is TRBV29-1; D is ambiguous. The length of the CDR3 is 13 residues. Trimming took 7 bases from V and 0 from J, leaving 10 bases between them. The V gene's germline CDR1 is SQVTM and CDR2 ANQGSEA. The CDR3, as DNA: TGCAGCGGGGGTGGGGACTCCTACAATGAGCAGTTCTTC. Its translation is CSGGGDSYNEQFF.

The V and J genes are TRBV19 and TRBJ2-1; D might be TRBD2 (6 bases). V lost 1 base and J 6 bases, leaving 10 bases between the germline ends. The CDR3 spans 14 residues. Per germline, CDR1 LNHDA and CDR2 SQIVND (reference sequence). The CDR3 loop is CASSIAPSVNEQFF. DNA for the CDR3: TGTGCCAGTAGTATAGCGCCTAGCGTCAATGAGCAGTTCTTC.

The chain carries TRBV10-3 and TRBJ1-1; 8 bases are shared with TRBD1. The V gene end was trimmed by 9 bases and the J gene end by 12 bases; junction bases not matched to a gene: 12. Germline assignment: CDR1 ENHRY and CDR2 SYGVKD. The CDR3 is 12 residues long. The CDR3 spells CAIGETGAMSFF. The DNA of the CDR3 is TGTGCCATTGGAGAGACAGGGGCGATGTCTTTCTTT.

The V gene is TRBV2, the J gene TRBJ2-1; no clear D. This CDR3 is built from 13 residues. The germline V and J ends were trimmed by 6 bases and 6 bases, with 12 bases remaining between them. Looked up from germline, CDR1 is SNHLY and CDR2 is FYNNEI. The CDR3 sequence is CASSLGLSNEQFF. CDR3 sequence (DNA): TGTGCCAGCAGCCTCGGGCTCAGCAATGAGCAGTTCTTC.

The genes are TRBV7-2 and TRBJ2-7; D may be TRBD2 (6 bases). Germline CDR1 reads SGHTA; CDR2 reads FQGNSA. There are 15 residues in the CDR3. Trimming removed 2 bases at V and 2 bases at J, with 13 bases between. CDR3 residues: CASSLTGTAAYEQYF. The CDR3 DNA is TGTGCCAGCAGCTTAACCGGGACTGCAGCCTACGAGCAGTACTTC.

The chain recombines TRBV30 with TRBJ1-4; D uncertain. The ends were cut back, 1 base at V and 8 bases at J, with 11 bases in the middle. This CDR3 region has 13 residues. Germline values: CDR1 GTSNPN, CDR2 SVGIG (reference sequence). The CDR3: CAWSGQPQEKLFF. CDR3 nucleotide sequence: TGTGCCTGGAGTGGGCAACCCCAGGAAAAACTGTTTTTT.

The rearrangement uses TRBV7-9 and TRBJ2-7; TRBD1 agrees at 12 bases. V shed 5 bases, J shed 6 bases, and the junction held 8 bases outside the gene matches. Per the germline V gene, CDR1 is SEHNR and CDR2 is FQNEAQ (reference sequence). CDR3 length: 15 amino acids. The CDR3 DNA reads TGTGCCAGCAGCCACTCCGGGACAGGGGGCCGCGAGCAGTACTTC. Translating it yields CASSHSGTGGREQYF.

J is TRBJ2-1 and V is TRBV27; D gene ambiguous. CDR3 length equals 13 residues. CDR1 is MNHEY, CDR2 SMNVEV, per germline (reference sequence). Trimming removed 10 bases from V and 2 bases from J, with 12 bases in between. The CDR3 nucleotides read TGTGCCATCTCGCAGTCCCCCTACAATGAGCAGTTCTTC. This translates into CAISQSPYNEQFF.

This rearrangement joins TRBV6-1 to TRBJ2-6; the D is unclear. The CDR3 extends over 15 amino acids. CDR1 and CDR2 (germline): MNHNS, SASEGT. The ends were cut back, 4 bases at V and 0 bases at J, with 7 bases in the middle. Written as DNA, the CDR3 is TGTGCCAGCAGTGTGGATCTCTCTGGGGCCAACGTCCTGACTTTC. Encoded protein: CASSVDLSGANVLTF.

This clone has only a few counts. The V call is TRBV11-1, the J call TRBJ2-7; 9 nucleotides match TRBD2. Germline trimming cut 6 bases from V and 1 base from J; bases unmatched to any gene: 1. Germline CDR1 is SGHAT and CDR2 is FQDESV (reference sequence). CDR3 length: 13 residues. The chain's CDR3 is CASSLAGSYEQYF. The CDR3 nucleotides are TGTGCCAGCAGTCTAGCGGGATCCTACGAGCAGTACTTC.

In the case of this clone: At the DNA level, this CDR3 is encoded by other sequences in the same sample as well. The rearrangement uses TRBV5-1 and TRBJ2-7; 7 nucleotides agree with TRBD1. The J segment lost 2 bases and the V segment lost 4 bases, leaving 6 bases of the junction unmatched. CDR3 length: 14 amino acids. Germline CDR1 and CDR2: SGHRS and YFSETQ. This CDR3 is CASSIRQGTYEQYF. The CDR3 DNA follows: TGCGCCAGCAGCATTCGACAGGGAACCTACGAGCAGTACTTC.

This chain uses TRBV30 with TRBJ1-2; TRBD1 might be the D (5 bases). This CDR3 has 15 amino acids. V was cut by 0 bases and J by 7 bases, with 18 bases left in between. The germline V gene encodes CDR1 GTSNPN and CDR2 SVGIG (reference sequence). CDR3 coding DNA: TGTGCCTGGAGTGTACTAAGGGGACGGGGCAGTGGCTACACCTTC. It codes for CAWSVLRGRGSGYTF. Supplemented by reference TRBV30 and TRBJ1-2, the full variable domain reads SQTIHQWPATLVQPVGSPLSLECTVEGTSNPNLYWYRQAAGRGLQLLFYSVGIGQISSEVPQNLSASRPQDRQFILSSKKLLLSDSGFYLCAWSVLRGRGSGYTFGSGTRLTVV.